This T cell receptor (beta chain) is drawn from a study of blood T cell repertoires in COVID-19. The J segment lost 7 bases and the V segment lost 5 bases, leaving 4 bases of the junction unmatched. Germline V gene lookup returns CDR1 MDHEN and CDR2 SYDVKM. The CDR3 runs to 14 residues. A single count supports this clone. Clones were read by immunoSEQ multiplex PCR, and TCRdb kept only the in-frame ones, dropping some. The sample contains roughly 410,000 clones, 80% to 90% of which appear only once. Material: peripheral blood. The chain uses TRBV28 and TRBJ1-5, with TRBD1 matching over 11 bases. This clonotype was sampled from a woman aged 60-70 years with COVID-19, enrolled during active disease. CDR3 region: CASSGTGGGQPQHF. CDR3 nucleotide sequence: TGTGCCAGCAGTGGGACAGGGGGTGGGCAGCCCCAGCATTTT.